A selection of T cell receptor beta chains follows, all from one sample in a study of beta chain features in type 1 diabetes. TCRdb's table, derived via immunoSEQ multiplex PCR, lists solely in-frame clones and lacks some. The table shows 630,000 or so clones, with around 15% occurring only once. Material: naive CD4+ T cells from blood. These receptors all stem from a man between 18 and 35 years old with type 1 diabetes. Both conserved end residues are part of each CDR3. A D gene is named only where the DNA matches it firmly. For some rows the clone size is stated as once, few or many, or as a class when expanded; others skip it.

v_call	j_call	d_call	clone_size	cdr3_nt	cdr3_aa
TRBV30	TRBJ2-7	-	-	TGTGCCTGGAGGAGGGCCTACGAGCAGTACTTC	CAWRRAYEQYF
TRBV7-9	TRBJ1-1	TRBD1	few	TGTGCCAGCAGCTACGGAGACAGGGTGAACACTGAAGCTTTCTTT	CASSYGDRVNTEAFF
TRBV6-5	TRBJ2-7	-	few	TGTGCCAGCAGTTACTCATGGGACACCTACGAGCAGTACTTC	CASSYSWDTYEQYF
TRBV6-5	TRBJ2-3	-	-	TGTGCCAGGACGGAAGCGGCCGATACGCAGTATTTT	CARTEAADTQYF
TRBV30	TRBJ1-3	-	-	TGTGCCTGGGCAGTGGGTTCTGGAAACACCATATATTTT	CAWAVGSGNTIYF
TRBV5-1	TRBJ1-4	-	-	TGCGCCAGCAGCTTGGATCCGGGGCCAACTAATGAAAAACTGTTTTTT	CASSLDPGPTNEKLFF
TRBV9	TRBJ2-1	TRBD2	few	TGTGCCAGCAGCCCTACTAGCGGGGCTGAGCAGTTCTTC	CASSPTSGAEQFF
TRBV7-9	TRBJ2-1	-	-	TGTGCCAGCAGCTCACCCGGGGTCAGCGATGAGCAGTTCTTC	CASSSPGVSDEQFF
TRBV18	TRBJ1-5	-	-	TGTGCCAGCTCACCAGGGGAAAATCAGCCCCAGCATTTT	CASSPGENQPQHF
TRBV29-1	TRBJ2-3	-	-	TGCAGCTCCGGGGCCCGCAGGGGAATGGATACGCAGTATTTT	CSSGARRGMDTQYF
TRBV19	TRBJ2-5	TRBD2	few	TGTGCCAGTCGGACTAGCGGAAACCAAGAGACCCAGTACTTC	CASRTSGNQETQYF
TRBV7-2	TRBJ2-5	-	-	TGTGCCAGCAGATCGGACACGCTGGGAGGAGAGACCCAGTACTTC	CASRSDTLGGETQYF
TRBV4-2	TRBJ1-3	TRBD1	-	TGTGCCAGCAGCCAAGCCGACAGGGACGGAAACACCATATATTTT	CASSQADRDGNTIYF
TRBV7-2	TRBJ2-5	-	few	TGTGCCAGCAGCCAGAATAGAAGGGAGACCCAGTACTTC	CASSQNRRETQYF
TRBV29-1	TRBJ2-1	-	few	TGCAGCGTTGCATATGGCAAGCGATCCTACAATGAGCAGTTCTTC	CSVAYGKRSYNEQFF
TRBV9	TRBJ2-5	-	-	TGTGCCAGCAGCAAACAGGGTCCCCAAGAGACCCAGTACTTC	CASSKQGPQETQYF
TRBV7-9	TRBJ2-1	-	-	TGTGCCAGCAGCTCAGGGGGACTGAACAATGAGCAGTTCTTC	CASSSGGLNNEQFF
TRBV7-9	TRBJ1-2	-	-	TGTGCCAGCAGCCCACCGAATTTCGGGGGTCAAGGCTACACCTTC	CASSPPNFGGQGYTF
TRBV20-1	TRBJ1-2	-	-	TGCAGCGAAGGGTTCAACTATGGCTACACCTTC	CSEGFNYGYTF
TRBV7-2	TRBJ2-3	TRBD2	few	TGTGCCAGCAGCCTACAAAGGACTAGCGGGAGGGGGAGCACAGATACGCAGTATTTT	CASSLQRTSGRGSTDTQYF
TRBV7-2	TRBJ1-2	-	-	TGTGCCAGCGTCCGGGACAACAATGACTATGGCTACACCTTC	CASVRDNNDYGYTF
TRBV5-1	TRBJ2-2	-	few	TGCGCCAGCAGCTTGAGAGGCGGGGATGGGAACACCGGGGAGCTGTTTTTT	CASSLRGGDGNTGELFF
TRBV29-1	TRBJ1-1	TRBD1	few	TGCAGCGGGGACAGGGGAGCTGAAGCTTTCTTT	CSGDRGAEAFF
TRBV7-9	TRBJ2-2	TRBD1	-	TGTGCCAGCAGCTCACAGGGGGCTGACACCGGGGAGCTGTTTTTT	CASSSQGADTGELFF
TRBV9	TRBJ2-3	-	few	TGTGCCAGCAGCCCCAGAAGTGGGGATACGCAGTATTTT	CASSPRSGDTQYF
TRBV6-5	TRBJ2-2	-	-	TGTGCCAGCAGTTATGTAGGCGGGGAGCTGTTTTTT	CASSYVGGELFF
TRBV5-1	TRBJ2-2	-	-	TGCGCCAGCAGCTTGGCCTCACAGGAGCTCACCGGGGAGCTGTTTTTT	CASSLASQELTGELFF
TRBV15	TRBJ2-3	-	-	TGTGCCACCAGCAGCGGAGACGGACGCACAGATACGCAGTATTTT	CATSSGDGRTDTQYF